This T cell receptor beta chain emerged from a study of response to subunit inactivated influenza vaccine. Study results and caveats: The authors offered the suggestion that each seasonal influenza vaccination recruits few new T cells.

This CDR3 spans 14 amino acids. The V and J ends lost 4 bases and 3 bases respectively, with 13 bases between them. Germline CDR1 is MGHRA and CDR2 is YSYEKL. This clonotype has ten or more counts. The antigen remains unidentified. TCRdb itself ran the RT-PCR reads through MiXCR, one entry per CDR3 protein. Of roughly 650,000 distinct CDR3 sequences in the sample, about 15% were seen once. Sequences were derived from PBMCs from blood, sampled approximately 15 days before vaccination. This receptor was obtained from a man in his forties or fifties who received an inactivated influenza vaccine. The genes are TRBV4-1 and TRBJ2-7, with a weak D call TRBD2 (6 bases). The CDR3 nucleotides are TGCGCCAGCAGCCTCAGCGGAGGGTTCTACGAGCAGTACTTC. It yields the protein CASSLSGGFYEQYF.